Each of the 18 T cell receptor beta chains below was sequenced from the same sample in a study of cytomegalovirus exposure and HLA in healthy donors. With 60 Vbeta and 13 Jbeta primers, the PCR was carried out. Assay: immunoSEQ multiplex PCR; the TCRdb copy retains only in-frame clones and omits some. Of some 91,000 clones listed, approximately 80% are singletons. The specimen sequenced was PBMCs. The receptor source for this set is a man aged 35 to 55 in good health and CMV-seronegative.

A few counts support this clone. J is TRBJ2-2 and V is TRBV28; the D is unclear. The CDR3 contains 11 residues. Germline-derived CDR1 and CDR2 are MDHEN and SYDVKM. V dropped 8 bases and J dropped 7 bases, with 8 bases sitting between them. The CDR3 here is CASLLHGELFF. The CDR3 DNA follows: TGTGCCAGCCTACTTCACGGGGAGCTGTTTTTT.

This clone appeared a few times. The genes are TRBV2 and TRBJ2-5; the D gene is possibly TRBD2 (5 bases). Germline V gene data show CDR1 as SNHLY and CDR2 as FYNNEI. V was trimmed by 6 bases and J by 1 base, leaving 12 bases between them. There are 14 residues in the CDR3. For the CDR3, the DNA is TGTGCCAGCAGAGACCCCCGGGGCCAAGAGACCCAGTACTTC. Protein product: CASRDPRGQETQYF.

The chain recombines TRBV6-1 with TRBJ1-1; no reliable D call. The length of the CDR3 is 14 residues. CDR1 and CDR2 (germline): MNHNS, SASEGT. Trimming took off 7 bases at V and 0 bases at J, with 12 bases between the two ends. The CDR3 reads CASTIAGMNTEAFF. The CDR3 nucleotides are TGTGCCAGCACGATCGCAGGAATGAACACTGAAGCTTTCTTT.

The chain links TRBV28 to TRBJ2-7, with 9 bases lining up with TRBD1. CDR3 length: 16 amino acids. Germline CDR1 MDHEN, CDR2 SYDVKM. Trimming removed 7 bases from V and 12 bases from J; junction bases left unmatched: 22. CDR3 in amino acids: CASTPTRGTGTWMGYF. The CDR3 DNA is TGTGCCAGCACTCCGACCCGGGGGACAGGGACTTGGATGGGGTACTTC.

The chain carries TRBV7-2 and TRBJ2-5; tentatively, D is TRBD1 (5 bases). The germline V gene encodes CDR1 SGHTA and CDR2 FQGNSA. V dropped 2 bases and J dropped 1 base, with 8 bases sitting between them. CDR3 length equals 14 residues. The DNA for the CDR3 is TGTGCCAGCAGCTTAAGAAGGGGCCAAGAGACCCAGTACTTC. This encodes CASSLRRGQETQYF.

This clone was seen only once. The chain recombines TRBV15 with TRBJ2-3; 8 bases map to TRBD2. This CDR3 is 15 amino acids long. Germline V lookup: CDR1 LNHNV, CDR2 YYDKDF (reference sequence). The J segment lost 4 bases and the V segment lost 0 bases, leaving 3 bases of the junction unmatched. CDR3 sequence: CATSRDRGGADTQYF. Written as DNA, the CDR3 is TGTGCCACCAGCAGAGATCGGGGGGGGGCAGATACGCAGTATTTT.

The CDR3 nucleotides read TGTGCCATCAGGGGACAGGGGGCGGATTCACCCCTCCACTTT. Its translation is CAIRGQGADSPLHF. The V call is TRBV10-3, the J call TRBJ1-6, with 12 bases fitting TRBD1. Germline lookup yields CDR1 ENHRY and CDR2 SYGVKD. V trimming: 6 bases; J trimming: 8 bases; junction bases outside the gene matches: 2. This CDR3 spans 14 amino acids.

This chain's CDR3 is CASSLDGGALQYF. CDR3 nucleotides: TGTGCCAGCAGTCTGGATGGGGGGGCTCTTCAGTACTTC. The genes are TRBV7-3 and TRBJ2-4; D may be TRBD2 (7 bases). The length of the CDR3 is 13 residues. Deletions cut 6 bases from V and 11 bases from J, with 17 bases between. Germline V gene sequence: CDR1 SGHTA, CDR2 FQGTGA.

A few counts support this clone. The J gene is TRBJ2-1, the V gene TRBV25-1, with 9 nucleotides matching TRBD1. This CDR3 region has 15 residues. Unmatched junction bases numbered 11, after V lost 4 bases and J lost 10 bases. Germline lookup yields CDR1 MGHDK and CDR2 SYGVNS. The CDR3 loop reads CASSARDRVIREQFF. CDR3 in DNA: TGTGCCAGCAGTGCCCGGGACAGGGTAATTAGAGAGCAGTTCTTC.

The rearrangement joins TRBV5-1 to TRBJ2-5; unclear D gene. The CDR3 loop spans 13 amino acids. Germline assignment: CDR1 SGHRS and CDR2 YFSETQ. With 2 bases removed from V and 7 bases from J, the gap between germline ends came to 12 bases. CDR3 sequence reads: CASSLGEAGTQYF. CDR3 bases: TGCGCCAGCAGCTTAGGAGAGGCTGGGACCCAGTACTTC.

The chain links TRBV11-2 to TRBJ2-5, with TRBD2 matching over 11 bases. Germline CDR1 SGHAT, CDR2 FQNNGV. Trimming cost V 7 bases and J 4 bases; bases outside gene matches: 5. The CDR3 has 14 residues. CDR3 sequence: CASNVLAGVETQYF. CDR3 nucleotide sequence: TGTGCCAGCAACGTACTAGCGGGAGTAGAGACCCAGTACTTC.

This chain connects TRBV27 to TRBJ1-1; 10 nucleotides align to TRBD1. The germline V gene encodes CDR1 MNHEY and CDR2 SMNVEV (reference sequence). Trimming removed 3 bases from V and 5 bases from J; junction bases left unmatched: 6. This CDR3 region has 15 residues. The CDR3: CASSFSDRGLTEAFF. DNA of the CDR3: TGTGCCAGCAGTTTTTCCGACAGGGGGCTGACTGAAGCTTTCTTT.

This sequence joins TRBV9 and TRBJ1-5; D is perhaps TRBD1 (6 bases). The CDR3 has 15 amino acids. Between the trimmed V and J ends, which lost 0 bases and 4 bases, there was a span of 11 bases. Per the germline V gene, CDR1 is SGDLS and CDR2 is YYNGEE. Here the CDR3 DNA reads TGTGCCAGCAGCGTAGGGACAGAAACAAATCAGCCCCAGCATTTT. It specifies CASSVGTETNQPQHF. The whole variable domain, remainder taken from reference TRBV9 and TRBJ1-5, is DSGVTQTPKHLITATGQRVTLRCSPRSGDLSVYWYQQSLDQGLQFLIQYYNGEERAKGNILERFSAQQFPDLHSELNLSSLELGDSALYFCASSVGTETNQPQHFGDGTRLSIL.

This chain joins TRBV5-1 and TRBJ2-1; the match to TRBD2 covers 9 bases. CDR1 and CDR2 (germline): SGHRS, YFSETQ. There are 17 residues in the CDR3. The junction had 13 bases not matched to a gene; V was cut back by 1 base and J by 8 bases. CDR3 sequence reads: CASSLLLGGSGSHEQFF. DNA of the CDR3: TGCGCCAGCAGCTTGTTATTGGGTGGTAGCGGGAGTCATGAGCAGTTCTTC. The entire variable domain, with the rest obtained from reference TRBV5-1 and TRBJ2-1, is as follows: KAGVTQTPRYLIKTRGQQVTLSCSPISGHRSVSWYQQTPGQGLQFLFEYFSETQRNKGNFPGRFSGRQFSNSRSEMNVSTLELGDSALYLCASSLLLGGSGSHEQFFGPGTRLTVL.

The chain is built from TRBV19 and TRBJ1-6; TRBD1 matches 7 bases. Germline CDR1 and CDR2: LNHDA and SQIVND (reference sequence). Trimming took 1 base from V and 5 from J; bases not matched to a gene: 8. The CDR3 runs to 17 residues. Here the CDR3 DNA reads TGTGCCAGTAGTATAGGCCGCGGACAGGCAGATAATTCACCCCTCCACTTT. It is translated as CASSIGRGQADNSPLHF.

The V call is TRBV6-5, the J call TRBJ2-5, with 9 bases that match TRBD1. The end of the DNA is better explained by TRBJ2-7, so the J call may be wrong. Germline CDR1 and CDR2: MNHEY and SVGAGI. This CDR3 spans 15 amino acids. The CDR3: CASRSTGGSSYEQYF. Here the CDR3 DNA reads TGTGCCAGCAGATCAACAGGGGGCAGCTCCTACGAGCAGTACTTC.

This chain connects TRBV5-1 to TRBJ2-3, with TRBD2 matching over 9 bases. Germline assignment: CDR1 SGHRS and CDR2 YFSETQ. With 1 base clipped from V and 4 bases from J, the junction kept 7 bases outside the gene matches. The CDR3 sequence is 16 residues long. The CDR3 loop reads CASSLTLAGFADTQYF. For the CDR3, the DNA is TGCGCCAGCAGCTTGACTCTAGCGGGGTTCGCAGATACGCAGTATTTT.

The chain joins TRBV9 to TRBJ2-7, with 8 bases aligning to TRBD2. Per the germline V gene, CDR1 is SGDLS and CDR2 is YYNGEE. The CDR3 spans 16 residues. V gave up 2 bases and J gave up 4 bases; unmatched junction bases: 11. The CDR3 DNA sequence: TGTGCCAGCAGCGTGGCACGGGAGGGAGAACTGTACGAGCAGTACTTC. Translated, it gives CASSVAREGELYEQYF.